This T cell receptor beta chain was captured by sequencing in a study of blood T cell repertoires in COVID-19. Profiling relied on immunoSEQ multiplex PCR, and the TCRdb table lists in-frame clones only, not all of them. Of about 190,000 clones in the sample, approximately 85% were seen once. This CDR3 region has 15 residues. Germline-derived CDR1 and CDR2 are SNHLY and FYNNEI. V was clipped by 2 bases and J by 1 base, with 10 bases between them. This TCR derives from a woman between 70 and 85 years old with active or convalescent COVID-19. The sequenced sample consisted of peripheral blood. The gene calls are TRBV2 and TRBJ2-3, with no clear D. CDR3 bases: TGTGCCAGCAGTGAAATCAACAGCCGCACAGATACGCAGTATTTT. This translates into CASSEINSRTDTQYF.